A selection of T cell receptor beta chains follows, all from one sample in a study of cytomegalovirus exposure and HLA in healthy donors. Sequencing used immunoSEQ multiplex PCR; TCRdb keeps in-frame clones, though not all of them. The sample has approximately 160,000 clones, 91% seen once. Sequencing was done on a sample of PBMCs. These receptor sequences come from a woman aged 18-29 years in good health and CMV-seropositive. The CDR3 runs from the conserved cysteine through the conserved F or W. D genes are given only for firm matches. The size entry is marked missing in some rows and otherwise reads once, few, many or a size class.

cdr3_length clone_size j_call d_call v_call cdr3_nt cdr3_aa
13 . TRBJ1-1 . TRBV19 TGTGCCAGTAGTATAGACCTTAACACTGAAGCTTTCTTT CASSIDLNTEAFF
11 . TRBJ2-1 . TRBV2 TGTGCCAGCTATCGGGACAATGAGCAGTTCTTC CASYRDNEQFF
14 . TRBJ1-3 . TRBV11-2 TGTGCCAGCAGCTTAGTCATCTCTGGAAACACCATATATTTT CASSLVISGNTIYF
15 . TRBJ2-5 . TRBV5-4 TGTGCCAGCAGCTTGCGACAGCCATACCAAGAGACCCAGTACTTC CASSLRQPYQETQYF
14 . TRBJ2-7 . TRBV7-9 TGTGCCAGCAGCTTACAAACAGGAGCCTACGAGCAGTACTTC CASSLQTGAYEQYF
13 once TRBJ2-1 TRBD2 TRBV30 TGTGCCTGGAGTGTAGTTGGGGGGGATGAGCAGTTCTTC CAWSVVGGDEQFF
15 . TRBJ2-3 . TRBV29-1 TGCAGCGCCGCTGCAGGGAATAGTGGGAAGGATACGCAGTATTTT CSAAAGNSGKDTQYF
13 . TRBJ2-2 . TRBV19 TGTGCCAGTAGTATCAGTTCGGGCGGGGAGCTGTTTTTT CASSISSGGELFF
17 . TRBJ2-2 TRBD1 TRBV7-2 TGTGCCAGCAGCTTAGGGGGACAGGTCCTGTCCACCGGGGAGCTGTTTTTT CASSLGGQVLSTGELFF
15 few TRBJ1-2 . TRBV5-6 TGTGCCAGCAGCTTAGCACAGGCGATGAACTATGGCTACACCTTC CASSLAQAMNYGYTF
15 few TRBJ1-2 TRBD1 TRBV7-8 TGTGCCAGCAGCACCCGGGACAGGGGGGACTATGGCTACACCTTC CASSTRDRGDYGYTF
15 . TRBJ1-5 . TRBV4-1 TGCGCCAGCAGCCTTCTCGGGGAGGGCAATCAGCCCCAGCATTTT CASSLLGEGNQPQHF
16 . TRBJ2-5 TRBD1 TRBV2 TGTGCCAGCAGTGGGACCGGGACAGGGGATGCGGAGACCCAGTACTTC CASSGTGTGDAETQYF
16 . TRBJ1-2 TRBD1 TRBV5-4 TGTGCCAGCAGCACCGGTTCGGGACAGGGAAGTTATGGCTACACCTTC CASSTGSGQGSYGYTF
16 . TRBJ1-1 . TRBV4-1 TGCGCCAGCAGCCAAACTCCGGACTTTTTCAACACTGAAGCTTTCTTT CASSQTPDFFNTEAFF
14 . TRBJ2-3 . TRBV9 TGTGCCAGCAGCGTAGGTCAGGGGACAGATACGCAGTATTTT CASSVGQGTDTQYF
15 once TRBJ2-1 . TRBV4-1 TGCGCCAGCAGCCCGGCCAGCGGGTTAGTGGGTGAGCAGTTCTTC CASSPASGLVGEQFF
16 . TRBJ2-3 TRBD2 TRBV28 TGTGCCAGCAGTTCAAGTCCGACTAGCGGCACAGATACGCAGTATTTT CASSSSPTSGTDTQYF
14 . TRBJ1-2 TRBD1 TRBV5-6 TGTGCCAGCAGCTCCGAGACAGGGGGCTATGGCTACACCTTC CASSSETGGYGYTF
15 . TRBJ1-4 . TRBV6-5 TGTGCCAGCAGTCCCCGGGGGGCAGGCTTGGAAAAACTGTTTTTT CASSPRGAGLEKLFF
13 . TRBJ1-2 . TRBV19 TGTGCCAGTACCCCGGACAGTTCTGGCGGCTACACCTTC CASTPDSSGGYTF
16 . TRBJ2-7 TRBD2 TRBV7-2 TGTGCCAGCAGCCCTAGCGGGAAGGGGCTCTCCTACGAGCAGTACTTC CASSPSGKGLSYEQYF
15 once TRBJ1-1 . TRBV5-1 TGCGCCAGCAGCTTGGCCCGTCTGGGCCGTACTGAAGCTTTCTTT CASSLARLGRTEAFF
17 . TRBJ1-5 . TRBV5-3 TGTGCCAGAAGCTTGGACGGATTGGGGCAGAACAATCAGCCCCAGCATTTT CARSLDGLGQNNQPQHF
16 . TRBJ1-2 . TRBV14 TGTGCCAGCAGCCAAGTCATCGGCTTTTCGGGTAGTGGCTACACCTTC CASSQVIGFSGSGYTF
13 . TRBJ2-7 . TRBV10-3 TGTGCCATCAGTGATGCAGGGCCTTACGAGCAGTACTTC CAISDAGPYEQYF
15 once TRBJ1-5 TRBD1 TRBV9 TGTGCCAGCAGCGCCACAGGGGGGAGCAATCAGCCCCAGCATTTT CASSATGGSNQPQHF
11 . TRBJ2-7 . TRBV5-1 TGCGCCAGCAGGGGCCCCTACGAGCAGTACTTC CASRGPYEQYF
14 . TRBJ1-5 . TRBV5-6 TGTGCCAGCAGCTTGTCGGGTAGCAATCAGCCCCAGCATTTT CASSLSGSNQPQHF
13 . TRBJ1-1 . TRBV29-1 TGCAGCGTTGAAAGGGCAGGGGTTGGTGAAGCTTTCTTT CSVERAGVGEAFF
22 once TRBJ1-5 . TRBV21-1 . CASTVGLCQQQQRGAHNQPQHF
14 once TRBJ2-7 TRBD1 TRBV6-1 TGTGCCAGCCGAGGGGGACAGGGGAACAACGAGCAGTACTTC CASRGGQGNNEQYF
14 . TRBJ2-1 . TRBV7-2 TGTGCCAGCAGCAATCAGGCGGGATTGGTTGGGCAGTTCTTC CASSNQAGLVGQFF
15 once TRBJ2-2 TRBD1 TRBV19 TGTGCCAGTACCACGGGGACAGGGGACACCGGGGAGCTGTTTTTT CASTTGTGDTGELFF
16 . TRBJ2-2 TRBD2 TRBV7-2 TGTGCCAGCAGCTACCCGCGGGAGGGGAACACCGGGGAGCTGTTTTTT CASSYPREGNTGELFF
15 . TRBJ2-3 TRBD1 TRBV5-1 TGCGCCAGCAGCTTAGGGGACAGGGACTTTGGTACGCAGTATTTT CASSLGDRDFGTQYF